The present T cell receptor beta chain was sequenced within a study of blood T cell repertoires in COVID-19. Study as a whole: T cells, B-cell-depleted T cells, or PBMCs provided the cDNA or gDNA that served as material.

Germline V gene lookup returns CDR1 SNHLY and CDR2 FYNNEI. CDR3 length equals 15 residues. The V gene end was trimmed by 9 bases and the J gene end by 8 bases; junction bases not matched to a gene: 15. Using immunoSEQ multiplex PCR, the repertoire was profiled, and TCRdb retains in-frame clones only, with some absent. The data show 200,000 to 250,000 clones, approximately 86% seen once. Enrolled through a virtual design, the participants were between about 18 and 100 years of age and came from 24 US areas. Sequencing was performed on PBMCs or T cells enriched from blood (not recorded which). This chain joins TRBV2 and TRBJ2-1; 8 nucleotides line up with TRBD1. This receptor was taken from a man in his late teens or twenties with acute COVID-19. CDR3 coding DNA: TGTGCCAGTATAACTCTACAGGGGGACACCGATGAGCAGTTCTTC. Its translation: CASITLQGDTDEQFF.